Below, 32 T cell receptor beta chains from the same sample are listed, as sequenced in a study of CD8 T cells in Susac syndrome (dated by TCRdb to between 2018 and 2021). The protocol used for the library was the immunoSEQ multiplex PCR assay. RNA was extracted using the RNeasy kit, and roughly 0.5 to 1 ug of the RNA was reverse transcribed with random hexamers. TCRdb itself trimmed the public reads at Q25 with fastp, ran MiXCR and retained productive beta chains. CDR3 protein duplicates are merged, each entry listing the most common genes and DNA. This sample is represented by about 240,000 distinct CDR3 sequences; 90% to 97% of them were singletons. Clones ranked in the top ten supply 0.095% to 0.12% of the sample. The material sequenced was CD4+ T cells from PBMCs. These receptors were obtained from a human donor with Susac syndrome.

The chain recombines TRBV29-1 with TRBJ2-5, with unresolved D. Trimming took 3 bases from V and 3 from J, leaving 5 bases between them. Per the germline V gene, CDR1 is SQVTM and CDR2 is ANQGSEA. The CDR3 has 11 amino acids. CDR3 loop: CSVDQKETQYF. CDR3 sequence (DNA): TGCAGCGTTGATCAAAAAGAGACCCAGTACTTC.

J is TRBJ2-4 and V is TRBV5-6; 8 bases are a match to TRBD1. This CDR3 region has 16 residues. The J segment lost 2 bases and the V segment lost 0 bases, leaving 4 bases of the junction unmatched. The germline V gene has CDR1 SGHDT and CDR2 YYEEEE. The DNA of the CDR3 is TGTGCCAGCAGCTTGGTAAACAGGGGGTCCAAAAACATTCAGTACTTC. Residues: CASSLVNRGSKNIQYF.

The V and J genes are TRBV7-9 and TRBJ2-7; 9 bases agree with TRBD1. The CDR3 consists of 12 residues. V lost 6 bases to trimming and J lost 5 bases; unmatched junction nucleotides: 2. Germline V gives CDR1 SEHNR, CDR2 FQNEAQ (reference sequence). The CDR3 region is CASRGQGHEQYF. The DNA of the CDR3 is TGTGCCAGCAGGGGACAGGGTCACGAGCAGTACTTC.

J is TRBJ1-2 and V is TRBV20-1, with D perhaps matching TRBD1 (6 bases). The CDR3 is 15 residues long. V was trimmed by 2 bases and J by 2 bases, leaving 15 bases between them. In germline, CDR1 is DFQATT, CDR2 SNEGSKA (reference sequence). As DNA, the CDR3 is TGCAGTGCTAGATCAGGGACACCCACGAACTATGGCTACACCTTC. This sequence encodes CSARSGTPTNYGYTF.

The chain is built from TRBV5-6 and TRBJ2-7; D is unresolved. The CDR3 spans 15 residues. Germline assignment: CDR1 SGHDT and CDR2 YYEEEE. V shed 0 bases and J shed 7 bases, with 17 bases lying between them. CDR3 sequence: CASSLAEPRLWEQYF. CDR3 nucleotide sequence: TGTGCCAGCAGCTTGGCTGAGCCCCGCTTGTGGGAGCAGTACTTC. The whole variable domain, remainder taken from reference TRBV5-6 and TRBJ2-7, is DAGVTQSPTHLIKTRGQQVTLRCSPKSGHDTVSWYQQALGQGPQFIFQYYEEEERQRGNFPDRFSGHQFPNYSSELNVNALLLGDSALYLCASSLAEPRLWEQYFGPGTRLTVT.

V is TRBV7-3 and J is TRBJ2-3, with TRBD2 matching 7 bases. V shed 3 bases, J shed 5 bases, and the junction held 8 bases outside the gene matches. From germline, CDR1 is SGHTA and CDR2 FQGTGA. There are 15 residues in the CDR3. The CDR3 bases are TGTGCCAGCAGCTTCGGAGCGGGGAGGGAAGATACGCAGTATTTT. It specifies CASSFGAGREDTQYF.

DNA for the CDR3: TGCAGCGTTGGGGCCGGGACAGGGGGAACAACCTACGAGCAGTACTTC. Its protein product is CSVGAGTGGTTYEQYF. The chain employs TRBV29-1 and TRBJ2-7, with 11 bases that match TRBD1. After removal of 4 bases from V and 2 bases from J, the junction contained 10 bases not matched to a gene. The CDR3 has 16 amino acids. CDR1 is SQVTM and CDR2 is ANQGSEA in the germline V gene.

The V and J genes are TRBV4-2 and TRBJ2-4, with 11 bases lining up with TRBD2. The V and J ends lost 4 bases and 6 bases, in that order; junction bases with no gene match: 14. Germline values: CDR1 LGHNA, CDR2 YNFKEQ. CDR3 size: 18 residues. The CDR3 loop reads CASSPDVRVAGGVNIQYF. CDR3 bases: TGTGCCAGCAGCCCCGACGTCAGGGTAGCGGGAGGGGTAAACATTCAGTACTTC.

The V gene is TRBV2, the J gene TRBJ1-2; perhaps TRBD1 as D (6 bases). Germline V CDR1 and CDR2: SNHLY, FYNNEI. The length of the CDR3 is 11 residues. Trimming pared 11 bases from V and 10 bases from J, leaving 17 bases between. CDR3 sequence (DNA): TGTGCCCAAACGGGGGGGCCGGTCTACACCTTC. Protein product: CAQTGGPVYTF.

The chain recombines TRBV28 with TRBJ2-2; D unresolved. Between the trimmed V and J ends, which lost 8 bases and 4 bases, there was a span of 11 bases. Per germline, CDR1 MDHEN and CDR2 SYDVKM. The CDR3 length is 13 residues. CDR3 sequence (DNA): TGTGCCAGCCGGGCGGCCTCCACCGGGGAGCTGTTTTTT. Its translation: CASRAASTGELFF.

The chain joins TRBV20-1 to TRBJ2-1; D remains ambiguous. V lost 6 bases, J lost 9 bases, and 9 bases lay in between. The CDR3 has 10 residues. Looked up from germline, CDR1 is DFQATT and CDR2 is SNEGSKA (reference sequence). The CDR3 reads CSAEDFEQFF. In nucleotides, the CDR3 is TGCAGTGCCGAGGATTTTGAGCAGTTCTTC.

The V gene is TRBV20-1, the J gene TRBJ2-5, with TRBD2 matching over 10 bases. The germline CDR1 and CDR2 sequences are DFQATT and SNEGSKA (reference sequence). The length of the CDR3 is 17 residues. With V trimmed by 6 bases and J by 4 bases, 17 bases remained unmatched. This CDR3 reads CSAPFPSGGASPETQYF. The CDR3 DNA reads TGCAGTGCCCCCTTCCCTAGCGGGGGTGCGAGCCCAGAGACCCAGTACTTC.

In its sample, this clonotype was seen once. This chain connects TRBV3-1 to TRBJ2-3; no clear D gene. The CDR3 spans 14 residues. Per germline, CDR1 LGHDT and CDR2 YNNKEL (reference sequence). V lost 3 bases and J lost 2, with 9 bases in between. The CDR3 DNA is TGTGCCAGCAGCCATGGAGTTCTCACAGATACGCAGTATTTT. It encodes CASSHGVLTDTQYF.

This sequence joins TRBV29-1 and TRBJ2-3; D possibly corresponds to TRBD1 (6 bases). Germline CDR1 is SQVTM and CDR2 is ANQGSEA. The CDR3 spans 14 residues. Trimming shortened V by 8 bases and J by 0 bases, and 15 bases separated the two germline ends. CDR3 coding DNA: TGCAGCAGCAGGGGCCTATCTAGCACAGATACGCAGTATTTT. The encoded protein is CSSRGLSSTDTQYF.

This sequence joins TRBV18 and TRBJ1-1; possible D gene TRBD1, 5 bases. The CDR3 totals 16 residues. CDR1 is KGHSH and CDR2 is LQKENI in the germline V gene. The V end was cut by 4 bases, the J end by 9 bases, with 24 bases between. The CDR3 coding sequence is TGTGCCAGCTCACTACCCGTCCCGTCGGGGGATTGGAAAGCTTTCTTT. This translates into CASSLPVPSGDWKAFF.

V and J are TRBV30 and TRBJ2-4; D is undetermined. The CDR3 totals 16 residues. Trimming cost V 1 base and J 9 bases, with 22 bases left between them. Germline V gene data show CDR1 as GTSNPN and CDR2 as SVGIG (reference sequence). The DNA for the CDR3 is TGTGCCTGGAGTGGCTCGGGTTTCCCATTGGAGCTCATTCAGTACTTC. This sequence encodes CAWSGSGFPLELIQYF.

The rearrangement uses TRBV24-1 and TRBJ2-1; TRBD1 matches 10 bases. CDR3 length equals 15 residues. J gave up 8 bases and V 4 bases, and 7 bases lay outside the gene matches. Germline V gives CDR1 KGHDR, CDR2 SFDVKD. The CDR3 DNA reads as TGTGCCACCAGTGAATGGGGACAGGGGAAGCATGAGCAGTTCTTC. Its translation is CATSEWGQGKHEQFF.

The chain carries TRBV7-9 and TRBJ2-3; D not certain. CDR3 length equals 18 residues. Between the trimmed V and J ends, which lost 4 bases and 3 bases, there was a span of 23 bases. In germline, CDR1 is SEHNR, CDR2 FQNEAQ (reference sequence). CDR3 nucleotides: TGTGCCAGCAGCTCACCCCCCCGCCTGGAGAGATCGACAGATACGCAGTATTTT. It codes for CASSSPPRLERSTDTQYF.

The V and J genes are TRBV29-1 and TRBJ2-2; D not certain. V was clipped by 5 bases and J by 2 bases, with 6 bases between them. This CDR3 comprises 12 residues. Germline V CDR1 and CDR2: SQVTM, ANQGSEA. CDR3 residues: CSVSSNTGELFF. The CDR3 DNA sequence: TGCAGCGTTTCCAGCAACACCGGGGAGCTGTTTTTT.

The chain has TRBV5-6 and TRBJ2-1; D not resolved. The germline V and J ends were trimmed by 3 bases and 14 bases, with 3 bases remaining between them. Germline assignment: CDR1 SGHDT and CDR2 YYEEEE. The CDR3 is 8 residues long. The CDR3 here is CASSWKFF. The CDR3 bases are TGTGCCAGCAGCTGGAAGTTCTTC.

CDR3 nucleotides: TGTGCCAGCAGCCGGGGGTCAGGGGGACAGGGATTTGACGAGCAGTACTTC. Its protein is CASSRGSGGQGFDEQYF. The chain links TRBV7-9 to TRBJ2-7; TRBD1 agrees at 9 bases. V was pared by 5 bases and J by 5 bases, with 16 bases of the junction left unmatched. Germline CDR1 reads SEHNR; CDR2 reads FQNEAQ (reference sequence). The CDR3 totals 17 residues.

The rearrangement uses TRBV20-1 and TRBJ2-1, with 8 positions matching TRBD2. The CDR3 contains 15 residues. The germline V gene encodes CDR1 DFQATT and CDR2 SNEGSKA (reference sequence). Trimming at V came to 0 bases and at J to 3 bases, leaving 4 bases not matched to a gene. DNA for the CDR3: TGCAGTGCTAGAGATCTAGCGGGTGTCTACAATGAGCAGTTCTTC. Residues: CSARDLAGVYNEQFF.

J is TRBJ1-2 and V is TRBV30; D unclear. V was trimmed by 3 bases and J by 8 bases, leaving 10 bases between them. CDR3 length: 11 residues. The V gene's germline CDR1 is GTSNPN and CDR2 SVGIG (reference sequence). CDR3 in DNA: TGTGCCTGGAGGAGACAAGGAGGCTACACCTTC. Translating it yields CAWRRQGGYTF.

This chain uses TRBV30 with TRBJ2-1, with D hard to call. V was clipped by 0 bases and J by 0 bases, with 9 bases between them. The germline CDR1 and CDR2 sequences are GTSNPN and SVGIG (reference sequence). CDR3 length: 15 amino acids. CDR3 in amino acids: CAWSVGDRSYNEQFF. The CDR3 coding sequence is TGTGCCTGGAGTGTGGGTGATCGCTCCTACAATGAGCAGTTCTTC.

The chain carries TRBV4-2 and TRBJ2-2; D is unclear. The germline V gene encodes CDR1 LGHNA and CDR2 YNFKEQ. This CDR3 contains 12 residues. Trimming shortened V by 4 bases and J by 8 bases, and 8 bases separated the two germline ends. This CDR3 is CASSPKPGELFF. In DNA form, the CDR3 reads TGTGCCAGCAGCCCAAAACCGGGGGAGCTGTTTTTT.

The chain joins TRBV29-1 to TRBJ1-3; 10 bases are a match to TRBD1. CDR1 is SQVTM, CDR2 ANQGSEA, per germline. This CDR3 region has 15 residues. V lost 2 bases and J lost 0; bases outside the gene matches: 1. This CDR3 reads CSVERDRGSGNTIYF. The CDR3 DNA follows: TGCAGCGTTGAACGGGACAGGGGCTCTGGAAACACCATATATTTT.

This clonotype was counted once. The chain carries TRBV14 and TRBJ2-1, with D perhaps TRBD2 (6 bases). This CDR3 is built from 14 residues. Germline assignment: CDR1 SGHDN and CDR2 FVKESK. The ends were cut back, 5 bases at V and 3 bases at J, with 11 bases in the middle. CDR3 amino acids: CASSIRRGYNEQFF. The CDR3 nucleotides read TGTGCCAGCAGCATCAGGAGGGGCTACAATGAGCAGTTCTTC.

This chain uses TRBV29-1 with TRBJ2-3; D ambiguous. CDR1 is SQVTM and CDR2 is ANQGSEA in the germline V gene. The V end was cut by 4 bases, the J end by 2 bases, with 4 bases between. The CDR3 runs 11 residues. CDR3 sequence (DNA): TGCAGCGTTGCCTACACAGATACGCAGTATTTT. Protein product: CSVAYTDTQYF.

This clonotype was seen once. The chain recombines TRBV5-4 with TRBJ2-5; D gene ambiguous. The V end was cut by 1 base, the J end by 5 bases, with 9 bases between. Germline V gives CDR1 SGHNT, CDR2 YYREEE (reference sequence). The CDR3 contains 13 residues. The chain's CDR3 is CASSLPRRETQYF. The CDR3 region has the DNA TGTGCCAGCAGCTTGCCTAGAAGGGAGACCCAGTACTTC. The complete variable domain, with remaining parts taken from reference TRBV5-4 and TRBJ2-5, reads ETGVTQSPTHLIKTRGQQVTLRCSSQSGHNTVSWYQQALGQGPQFIFQYYREEENGRGNFPPRFSGLQFPNYSSELNVNALELDDSALYLCASSLPRRETQYFGPGTRLLVL.

This clonotype was counted once. V usage is TRBV11-2 and J usage is TRBJ1-2, with D unclear. V was trimmed by 5 bases and J by 4 bases, leaving 14 bases between them. CDR3 size: 14 residues. The germline gives CDR1 SGHAT, CDR2 FQNNGV. This CDR3 is CASSLKGGGYGYTF. The CDR3 DNA sequence: TGTGCCAGCAGCCTAAAAGGAGGTGGCTATGGCTACACCTTC.

The chain recombines TRBV6-1 with TRBJ2-2; D is unclear. There are 16 residues in the CDR3. The ends were cut back, 8 bases at V and 2 bases at J, with 18 bases in the middle. CDR1 is MNHNS and CDR2 is SASEGT in the germline V gene. The chain's CDR3 is CASENTVPTNTGELFF. The CDR3 DNA sequence: TGTGCCAGCGAGAATACCGTCCCAACAAACACCGGGGAGCTGTTTTTT.

The rearrangement links TRBV12-3 or TRBV12-4 to TRBJ1-1; D might be TRBD1 (5 bases). Deletions cut 1 base from V and 3 bases from J, with 9 bases between. CDR3 length: 14 amino acids. The CDR3 DNA reads TGTGCCAGCAGTTTAGTACGGGGGGACACTGAAGCTTTCTTT. Translation: CASSLVRGDTEAFF.